A single sample gave rise to the 9 T cell receptor beta chains below, sequenced in a study of T cells in women clearing cervical HPV infection. TCRdb's table, derived via immunoSEQ multiplex PCR, lists solely in-frame clones and lacks some. This repertoire comprises approximately 30,000 clones; its ten largest clones make up roughly a sixth. Sequenced input: blood buffy coat. These receptors were collected from a woman between 18 and 75 years old with a cervical HPV16 infection that either progressed to CIN3+ or cleared (not recorded which).

On this clone itself: The read ends 3 residues early relative to the CDR3; the germline J gene fills the gap. The V call is TRBV20-1, the J call TRBJ1-2; 7 nucleotides match TRBD1. CDR3 length equals 13 residues. After removal of 4 bases from V and 6 bases from J, the junction contained 8 bases not matched to a gene. Per the germline V gene, CDR1 is DFQATT and CDR2 is SNEGSKA (reference sequence). This chain's CDR3 is CSATRLQGNGYTF. Incomplete CDR3 DNA: TGCAGTGCTACGCGTCTACAGGGGAATGGC.

About this clone: Read sequence stops 3 residues before the CDR3 end, and the germline J gene provides the missing end. The chain couples TRBV5-4 to TRBJ2-6; weak D call: TRBD1 (6 bases). CDR3 length equals 15 residues. CDR1 and CDR2 (germline): SGHNT, YYREEE (reference sequence). The V gene lost 4 bases and the J gene lost 4 bases, with 12 bases spanning the gap. The CDR3 DNA, read in part, is TGTGCCAGCAGCACTTACAGGGACGGGGCCAACGTC. It specifies CASSTYRDGANV. The full CDR3 protein is CASSTYRDGANVLTF. The full variable domain, its missing parts supplied by reference TRBV5-4 and TRBJ2-6, is ETGVTQSPTHLIKTRGQQVTLRCSSQSGHNTVSWYQQALGQGPQFIFQYYREEENGRGNFPPRFSGLQFPNYSSELNVNALELDDSALYLCASSTYRDGANVLTFGAGSRLTVL.

With respect to this clone: From the germline J gene comes the end of the CDR3, since the read stops 3 residues before it. V usage is TRBV7-8 and J usage is TRBJ2-5, with D perhaps matching TRBD2 (6 bases). Germline CDR1 and CDR2: SGHVS and FQNEAQ. This CDR3 is built from 17 residues. Trimming took 4 bases from V and 5 from J, leaving 23 bases between them. CDR3 protein: CASSWAYSGAGGETQYF. The DNA read from the CDR3 is TGTGCCAGCAGCTGGGCCTACAGTGGGGCTGGAGGGGAGACC.

Points on this clone: The read terminates 3 residues before the CDR3 end, so the remaining end is supplied by the germline J gene. V is TRBV7-3 and J is TRBJ2-3, with 10 bases that match TRBD2. The V and J ends lost 2 bases and 4 bases, in that order; junction bases with no gene match: 3. The CDR3 totals 15 residues. CDR1 is SGHTA, CDR2 FQGTGA, per germline. The CDR3 loop reads CASSLGGLAADTQYF. The part of the CDR3 DNA that was read is TGTGCCAGCAGCTTAGGAGGACTAGCGGCAGATACG.

Partial CDR3 DNA: TGTGCCTGGAGGCGGGCGGGGCTCTACGAG. This gives the protein CAWRRAGLYE. The whole CDR3 protein is CAWRRAGLYEQYF. The chain employs TRBV30 and TRBJ2-7, with D possibly matching TRBD2 (6 bases). The read falls 3 residues short of the CDR3 end, and the missing part is taken from the germline J gene. The V end was cut by 3 bases, the J end by 3 bases, with 12 bases between. This CDR3 is 13 amino acids long. Germline V gene data show CDR1 as GTSNPN and CDR2 as SVGIG (reference sequence).

The CDR3 loop is CASSDSSGGADTYTF. The CDR3 DNA, read in part, is TGTGCCAGCAGTGACTCTAGCGGGGGGGCAGATACC. The chain joins TRBV6-4 to TRBJ1-2; D possibly corresponds to TRBD1 (6 bases). The CDR3 end falls 3 residues outside the read, so it is completed with the germline J gene. The germline CDR1 and CDR2 sequences are MRHNA and SNTAGT. This CDR3 spans 15 amino acids.

Note on this clone: The sequenced fragment ends 3 residues before the CDR3 boundary, so the rest is inferred from the germline J gene. The V gene is TRBV4-2, the J gene TRBJ1-2; no reliable D call. Germline V lookup: CDR1 LGHNA, CDR2 YNFKEQ. The CDR3 is made up of 14 amino acids. V was cut by 1 base and J by 0 bases, with 6 bases left in between. The CDR3 bases that were read are TGTGCCAGCAGCCAAGGGCAAGCTAACTATGGC. The encoded protein is CASSQGQANYG. From start to end, the CDR3 is CASSQGQANYGYTF.

As concerns this clone: The CDR3 end lies 3 residues beyond the end of the read and is filled in from the germline J gene. J is TRBJ2-1 and V is TRBV2, with D maybe TRBD1 (5 bases). This CDR3 region has 18 residues. Trimming cost V 2 bases and J 6 bases, with 23 bases left between them. CDR1 is SNHLY, CDR2 FYNNEI, per germline. CDR3 amino acids: CASSEPIFAQGRGNEQFF. The covered CDR3 bases are TGTGCCAGCAGTGAACCCATTTTTGCGCAGGGTCGCGGCAATGAG.

A note on this clone: The read halts 3 residues ahead of the CDR3 end, with the missing end drawn from the germline J gene. The rearrangement uses TRBV20-1 and TRBJ2-7; D might be TRBD1 (6 bases). V was trimmed by 0 bases and J by 2 bases, leaving 8 bases between them. Germline-derived CDR1 and CDR2 are DFQATT and SNEGSKA (reference sequence). The CDR3 is made up of 13 amino acids. The part of the CDR3 DNA that was read is TGCAGTGCTAGAGAGGACAGACCCTACGAG. Encoded protein: CSAREDRPYE. The whole CDR3 protein is CSAREDRPYEQYF.